Listed below are T cell receptor beta chains from one sample, sequenced in a study of blood T cell repertoires in COVID-19. Clones were read by immunoSEQ multiplex PCR, and TCRdb kept only the in-frame ones, dropping some. This sample carries about 440,000 clones, 88% of them seen once, and the ten largest clones take roughly an eighth. The sequenced material came from peripheral blood. The origin of the receptors is a woman aged 45-65 years with COVID-19, enrolled during active disease. Each CDR3 is given with its conserved first and last residue.

CDR3: CASSEFGGQGNEQYF
V: TRBV6-1

CDR3: CASSSTWGGTDTQYF
V: TRBV13

CDR3: CAISRASGGPSSYNEQFF
V: TRBV10-3

CDR3: CASSRGALWGYTF
V: TRBV7-9

CDR3: CASSYNSGAAGGRNEQFF
V: TRBV2

CDR3: CAWSQVDEQFF
V: TRBV30

CDR3: CASSHILAGGAQYF
V: TRBV5-5

CDR3: CASKRQVLSYNEQFF
V: TRBV28

CDR3: CASREGAEGYTF
V: TRBV19

CDR3: CASSYSEGYGYTF
V: TRBV6-5

CDR3: CASSLKDRGAALSGANVLTF
V: TRBV27

CDR3: CASSRVGAEAFF
V: TRBV6-5

CDR3: CAISENGTGDFRINYGYTF
V: TRBV10-3

CDR3: CASSLTSGGYEQFF
V: TRBV6-5

CDR3: CASSPGMGETQYF
V: TRBV5-4

CDR3: CASSYEAGVNEQFF
V: TRBV6-5

CDR3: CASTVQGAKTEAFF
V: TRBV27

CDR3: CASSQDRVGGYTF
V: TRBV27

CDR3: CASRAETTGTEAFF
V: TRBV7-3

CDR3: CASSQDTGVETQYF
V: TRBV4-1

CDR3: CASRPGGKGATEAFF
V: TRBV3-1/TRBV3-2

CDR3: CASSLEAGGGQETQYF
V: TRBV5-1

CDR3: CASSLRNEQFF
V: TRBV3-1/TRBV3-2

CDR3: CASSYGGIALVAFF
V: TRBV6-2/TRBV6-3

CDR3: CASSKGGGPNSPLHF
V: TRBV21-1

CDR3: CASSPIGLTGIRGTIYF
V: TRBV4-1

CDR3: CASSYSGTATEAFF
V: TRBV6-5

CDR3: CASSLASGGMNTEAFF
V: TRBV7-2

CDR3: CASSLGGADYEQYF
V: TRBV7-9

CDR3: CASSQEVIQGAAHYNEQFF
V: TRBV4-1

CDR3: CASSGYQTGDKAFF
V: TRBV13

CDR3: CASSSVRETQYF
V: TRBV19

CDR3: CASSSGLAGPYGYEQYF
V: TRBV28

CDR3: CASSLAYSGEQFF
V: TRBV12-3/TRBV12-4

CDR3: CASSPRTSGGRYEQYF
V: TRBV19

CDR3: CASSFGQGATNEKLFF
V: TRBV5-1

CDR3: CASSHGQEGTYEQYF
V: TRBV4-1

CDR3: CASSGPRQGGDTQYF
V: TRBV7-9

CDR3: CASGPPDRGFTEAFF
V: TRBV7-2

CDR3: CASSLDRSQALNTEAFF
V: TRBV5-1

CDR3: CASRRSGGASYNEQFF
V: TRBV19

CDR3: CASSGSNTIYF
V: TRBV2

CDR3: CASMGRDWDEKLFF
V: TRBV2

CDR3: CASSQERAEKLFF
V: TRBV3-1/TRBV3-2

CDR3: CASSLDPGSGNTIYF
V: TRBV5-1

CDR3: CASSFFSLRDEQFF
V: TRBV5-5

CDR3: CASRDYRGEKLFF
V: TRBV28

CDR3: CASSKGAWTEAFF
V: TRBV19